The source of this T cell receptor beta chain is a study of T-cell memory formation after mild COVID-19. For the study at large: TCR clusters were mostly confined to one donor each.

Study results and caveats: Mostly located in CM and EM were contracting CD4+ clones, with contracting CD8+ clones located in EMRA. Later expanders leaned toward CD4+, whereas clones contracting from day 15 to 85 were balanced CD4/CD8.

TCRdb fed the 5' RACE reads into MiXCR, producing one record per CDR3 protein. The profile covers 25,000 to 35,000 distinct CDR3 sequences, with about 7.4% appearing a single time and 11% to 15% taken by the ten largest. This clonotype was picked up many times. Its antigen is unknown. A junction end diverges from the germline sequence, so it may reflect a read error. The CDR3 is made up of 14 amino acids. Germline-derived CDR1 and CDR2 are DFQATT and SNEGSKA (reference sequence). The receptor's source is an adult woman who had mild COVID-19 (a few samples of this study predate the infection). Cell type and time point are not known. V gene TRBV20-1 combines with J gene TRBJ2-2; tentatively, D is TRBD1 or TRBD2 (5 bases each). The sequencing sample was made of PBMCs or a T cell subset sorted from them (not recorded which). The chain's CDR3 is CSVREGSGTGELFF. In DNA form, the CDR3 reads TGCAGTGTTAGAGAGGGGAGCGGCACCGGGGAGCTGTTTTTT.